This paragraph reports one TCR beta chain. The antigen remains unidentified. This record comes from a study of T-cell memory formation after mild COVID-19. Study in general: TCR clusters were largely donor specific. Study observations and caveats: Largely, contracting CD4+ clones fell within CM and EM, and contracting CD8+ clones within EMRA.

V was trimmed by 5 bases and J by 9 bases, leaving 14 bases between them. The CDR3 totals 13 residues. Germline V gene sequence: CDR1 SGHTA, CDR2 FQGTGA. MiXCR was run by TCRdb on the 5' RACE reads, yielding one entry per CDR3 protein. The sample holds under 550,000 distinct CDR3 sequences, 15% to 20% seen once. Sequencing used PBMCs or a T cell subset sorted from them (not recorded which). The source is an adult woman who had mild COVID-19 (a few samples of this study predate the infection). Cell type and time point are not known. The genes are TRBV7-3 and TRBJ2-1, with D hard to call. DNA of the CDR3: TGTGCCAGCAGCCCTGCCGTACTGGGTGAGCAGTTCTTC. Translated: CASSPAVLGEQFF.